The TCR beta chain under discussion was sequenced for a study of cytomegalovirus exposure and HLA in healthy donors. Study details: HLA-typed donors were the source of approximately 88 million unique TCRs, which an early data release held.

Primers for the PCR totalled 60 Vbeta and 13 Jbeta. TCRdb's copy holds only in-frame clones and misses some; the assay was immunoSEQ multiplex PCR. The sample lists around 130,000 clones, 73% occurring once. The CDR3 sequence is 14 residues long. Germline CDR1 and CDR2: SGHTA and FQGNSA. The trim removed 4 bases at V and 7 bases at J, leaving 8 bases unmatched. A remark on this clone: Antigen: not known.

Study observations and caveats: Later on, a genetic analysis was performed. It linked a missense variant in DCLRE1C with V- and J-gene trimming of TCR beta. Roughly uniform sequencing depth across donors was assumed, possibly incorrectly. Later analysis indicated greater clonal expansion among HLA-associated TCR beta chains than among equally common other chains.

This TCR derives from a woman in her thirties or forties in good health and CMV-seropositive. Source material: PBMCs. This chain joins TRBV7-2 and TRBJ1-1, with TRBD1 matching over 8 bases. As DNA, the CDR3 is TGTGCCAGCAGCTCGGGACAGGCTCTTCGTGAAGCTTTCTTT. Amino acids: CASSSGQALREAFF.